This T cell receptor beta chain appears in the sequencing data of a study of shared clonotypes between healthy human individuals. Assay execution proceeded at the deep level. Only in-frame clones appear in the TCRdb table, and some are missing; sequencing was by immunoSEQ multiplex PCR. The sample has under 2,000,000 clones, about 95% seen once. Terminally differentiated effector memory CD45RA+ cells were left out of the naive CD8 fraction, which was CD45RO-negative and positively selected for CCR7. Between the trimmed V and J ends, which lost 2 bases and 0 bases, there was a span of 14 bases. This CDR3 comprises 17 residues. CDR1 is MDHEN and CDR2 is SYDVKM in the germline V gene.

The chain has TRBV28 and TRBJ1-3; D possibly corresponds to TRBD1 (6 bases). This TCR came from a man younger than 30 in good health. The specimen sequenced was naive CD8+ T cells sorted from blood. Here the CDR3 reads CASSLQGRLFSGNTIYF. The CDR3 DNA reads as TGTGCCAGCAGTTTACAGGGGCGCCTCTTCTCTGGAAACACCATATATTTT.